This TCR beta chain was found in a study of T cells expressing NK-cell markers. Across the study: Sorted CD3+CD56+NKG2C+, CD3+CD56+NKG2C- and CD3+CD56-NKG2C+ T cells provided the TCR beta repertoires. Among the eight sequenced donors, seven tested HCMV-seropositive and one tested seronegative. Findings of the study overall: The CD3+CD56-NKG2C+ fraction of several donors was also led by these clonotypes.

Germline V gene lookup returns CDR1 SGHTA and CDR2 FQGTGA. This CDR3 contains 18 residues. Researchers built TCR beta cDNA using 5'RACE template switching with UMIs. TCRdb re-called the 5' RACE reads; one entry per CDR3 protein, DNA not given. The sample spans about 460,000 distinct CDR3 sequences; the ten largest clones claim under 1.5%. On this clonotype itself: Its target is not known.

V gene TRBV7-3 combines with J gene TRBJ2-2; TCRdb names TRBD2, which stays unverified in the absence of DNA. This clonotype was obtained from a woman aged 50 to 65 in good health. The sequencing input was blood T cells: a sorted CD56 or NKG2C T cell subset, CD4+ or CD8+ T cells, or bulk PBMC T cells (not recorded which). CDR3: CASSATPKTSGRFGELFF.